This T cell receptor (beta chain) was documented in a study of monozygotic twins with inflammatory bowel disease. The CDR3 contains 17 residues. Germline CDR1 reads DFQATT; CDR2 reads SNEGSKA (reference sequence). TCRdb re-called the 5' RACE reads; every CDR3 protein appears as one record, without DNA. Seen in this sample are about 330,000 distinct CDR3 sequences; the ten most common clones hold 2% to 2.5%. Sequences were obtained from blood. This clonotype was sampled from a human donor with ulcerative colitis or Crohn's disease, or a healthy co-twin of an affected twin (not recorded which). This chain links TRBV20-1 with TRBJ2-7; TCRdb proposes TRBD1, but this gene call is untestable without DNA. This CDR3 is CSAEPGDRGFAGVEQYF.